This TCR beta chain was recorded in a study of T-cell memory formation after mild COVID-19. This clonotype was detected a few times. From the 5' RACE reads, TCRdb called clonotypes with MiXCR, one entry per CDR3 protein. The sample records about 250,000 distinct CDR3 sequences, around 17% being singletons. The origin of this receptor is a man in his late teens or twenties who had mild COVID-19 (a few samples of this study predate the infection). Cell type and time point are not known. Sequencing was done on a sample of PBMCs or a T cell subset sorted from them (not recorded which).

CDR3 sequence reads: CASSLGPAGQPQHF. Here the CDR3 DNA reads TGTGCCAGCAGCTTAGGGCCAGCGGGTCAGCCCCAGCATTTT. This chain uses TRBV7-9 with TRBJ1-5; D gene unclear. Trimming stripped 1 base from V and 6 bases from J, with 10 bases between. CDR1 is SEHNR and CDR2 is FQNEAQ in the germline V gene (reference sequence). This CDR3 comprises 14 residues. Full variable domain (remainder filled in from reference TRBV7-9 and TRBJ1-5): DTGVSQNPRHKITKRGQNVTFRCDPISEHNRLYWYRQTLGQGPEFLTYFQNEAQLEKSRLLSDRFSAERPKGSFSTLEIQRTEQGDSAMYLCASSLGPAGQPQHFGDGTRLSIL.